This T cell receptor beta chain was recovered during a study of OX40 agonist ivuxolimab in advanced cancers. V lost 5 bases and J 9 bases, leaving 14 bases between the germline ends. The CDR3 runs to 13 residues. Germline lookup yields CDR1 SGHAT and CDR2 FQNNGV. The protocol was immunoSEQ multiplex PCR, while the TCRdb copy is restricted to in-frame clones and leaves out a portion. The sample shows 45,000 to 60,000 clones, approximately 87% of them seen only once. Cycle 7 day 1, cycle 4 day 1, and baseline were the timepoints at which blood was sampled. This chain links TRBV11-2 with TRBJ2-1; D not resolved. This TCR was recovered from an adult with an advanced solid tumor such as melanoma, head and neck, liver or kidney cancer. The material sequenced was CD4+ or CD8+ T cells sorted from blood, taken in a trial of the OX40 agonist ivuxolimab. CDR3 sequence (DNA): TGTGCCAGCAGCGCAGGACCTAGTGGTGAGCAGTTCTTC. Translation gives CASSAGPSGEQFF.